The clone carrying this T cell receptor beta chain was seen repeatedly, ten times or more. Its cognate antigen is unknown. This specimen belongs to a study of human T cells and chemical hapten exposure. Study-wide findings and caveats: TCRs at high frequency, those above 1 in 1000, did not change with DPC sensitization.

Unique molecular identifiers were affixed to discrete cDNA molecules within the library. As processed by the authors: Between 23,224 and 690,600 TCRs appeared in each sample, and the median stood at around 92,000. TCRdb used MiXCR to reprocess the reads, holding one entry per CDR3 protein. TCRdb's processing, not the authors' own work, is the source of the V and J calls. The table lists about 120,000 distinct CDR3 sequences, over 7% of them singletons. In germline, CDR1 is MNHEY, CDR2 SMNVEV (reference sequence). The CDR3 totals 15 residues. V lost 6 bases and J lost 0; bases outside the gene matches: 5. The total RNA was obtained from whole blood that was not fractionated.

The chain uses TRBV27 and TRBJ2-7; 10 bases are a match to TRBD1. The specimen was whole blood. The source of this sequence is a human donor in good health. Some clones in this sample may be carry-over from other donors' samples. DNA of the CDR3: TGTGCCAGCAGGACAGACAGGGGGCTCTCCTACGAGCAGTACTTC. Its protein product is CASRTDRGLSYEQYF.